A selection of T cell receptor beta chains follows, all from one sample in a study of immune characterization of retroperitoneal liposarcoma. TCRdb reanalysed the PCR reads using MiXCR and keeps one entry per CDR3 protein. The sample holds about 7,600 distinct CDR3 sequences; around 40% are singletons and the top ten take 8% to 13%. Sequencing input: tumor tissue. The receptors come from a male donor with retroperitoneal liposarcoma. Each CDR3 is given with its conserved first and last residue. A D gene is named only where the DNA matches it firmly. Only part of the rows carry a size: once, few, many, or a class if the clone is expanded.

d_call clone_size j_call v_call cdr3_nt cdr3_aa
. . TRBJ2-7 TRBV27 TGTGCCAGCAGTTTATTTGGGGAAAGAATACGCGAGCAGTACTTC CASSLFGERIREQYF
TRBD2 . TRBJ2-1 TRBV10-1 TGCGCCAGCAGTGTTCGGGGCGGGAGGGCGGGTGAGCAGTTCTTC CASSVRGGRAGEQFF
. . TRBJ2-7 TRBV6-1 TGTGCCAGCATCCCCGAGGGGGGACGGTTTCATGAGCAGTACTTC CASIPEGGRFHEQYF
TRBD1 . TRBJ1-6 TRBV6-1 TGTGCCATTGAACAGGGGGCGGGAAATTCACCCCTCCACTTT CAIEQGAGNSPLHF
TRBD1 . TRBJ2-1 TRBV27 TGTGCCAGCAGTCCCGGGCCGGGACAGGGGAGGAATGAGCAGTTCTTC CASSPGPGQGRNEQFF
. many TRBJ2-7 TRBV7-2 TGTGCCAGCAGCTTATCGGCCTCATGGACAAACTCCTACGAGCAGTACTTC CASSLSASWTNSYEQYF
TRBD2 many TRBJ2-7 TRBV6-1 TGTGCCAGCACAAGTTTTTATAGCGGGAGTCCGAACAATGAGCAGTACTTC CASTSFYSGSPNNEQYF
. . TRBJ2-5 TRBV6-1 TGTGCCAGCAGTGAATGGACCGCCGTAGTTGGGACCCAGTACTTC CASSEWTAVVGTQYF
. many TRBJ2-1 TRBV6-1 TGTGTAGCCGGCGCGGGGGAGAGGGGGAATGAGCAGTTCTTC CVAGAGERGNEQFF
TRBD2 . TRBJ2-2 TRBV12-3/TRBV12-4 TGTGCCAGCAGCTTTAGCGGGAGAGGGACCGGGGAGCTGTTTTTT CASSFSGRGTGELFF
. . TRBJ2-4 TRBV6-1 TGTGCCTCGACGGCCGCTGAAAACATTCAGTACTTC CASTAAENIQYF
TRBD2 . TRBJ2-7 TRBV6-2/TRBV6-3 TGTGCCTCTTCGGGACTAGCGGGAGTAGGGTACGAGCAGTACTTC CASSGLAGVGYEQYF
. . TRBJ2-7 TRBV12-3/TRBV12-4 TGTGCCAGCAGTTCAGAGACTGCGCCCTACGAGCAGTACTTC CASSSETAPYEQYF
. few TRBJ1-1 TRBV7-2 TGTGCCAGCAGCTCGACACCGAACACTGAAGCTTTCTTT CASSSTPNTEAFF
. . TRBJ2-7 TRBV11-2 TGTGCCAGCAGCTTCAAGGGCGAGCAGTACTTC CASSFKGEQYF
TRBD1 . TRBJ2-3 TRBV6-1 TGTGCCAGCGCTACCGGACAGGGTTACGCAGATACGCAGTATTTT CASATGQGYADTQYF
. . TRBJ2-3 TRBV12-3/TRBV12-4 TGTGCCAGCAGTTTAATCTATCGGCCAGATACGCAGTATTTT CASSLIYRPDTQYF
TRBD2 . TRBJ2-7 TRBV27 TGTGCCAGCAGTCCCGGACTAGCAGGGGCCCACGAGCAGTACTTC CASSPGLAGAHEQYF
. . TRBJ2-7 TRBV6-1 TGTGCCAGCAGACCCGCGGGGGCTACCTCCTACGAGCAGTACTTC CASRPAGATSYEQYF
TRBD2 . TRBJ2-2 TRBV12-5 TGTGCTAGTGGTTCCCCCCCACTAGCGGGGATGAACACCGGGGAGCTGTTTTTT CASGSPPLAGMNTGELFF
. medium-sized TRBJ2-1 TRBV7-8 TGTGCCAGCAGTATGGAGTTGGGACTCCAAGAGACCCAGTTCTTC CASSMELGLQETQFF
. . TRBJ2-7 TRBV12-3/TRBV12-4 TGTGCCAGCAGCCCTCGACTAGATGGCGAGCAGTACTTC CASSPRLDGEQYF
. . TRBJ2-1 TRBV10-1 TGCGCCAGCAGTGCCAGGGCGTACAATGAGCAGTTCTTC CASSARAYNEQFF
. large TRBJ2-1 TRBV12-3/TRBV12-4 TGTGCCAGCAGTTTAGGCAGTCAAGAAGCTAATGAGCAGTTCTTC CASSLGSQEANEQFF